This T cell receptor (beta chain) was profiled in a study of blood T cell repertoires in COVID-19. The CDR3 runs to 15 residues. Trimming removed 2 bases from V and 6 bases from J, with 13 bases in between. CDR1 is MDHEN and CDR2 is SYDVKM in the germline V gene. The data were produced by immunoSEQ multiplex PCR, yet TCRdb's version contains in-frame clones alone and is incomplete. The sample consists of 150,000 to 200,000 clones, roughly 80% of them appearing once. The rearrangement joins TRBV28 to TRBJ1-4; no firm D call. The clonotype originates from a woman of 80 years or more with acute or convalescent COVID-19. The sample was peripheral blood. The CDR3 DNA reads TGTGCCAGCAGTTTAGGGTCGGCAGGTGATGAAAAACTGTTTTTT. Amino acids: CASSLGSAGDEKLFF. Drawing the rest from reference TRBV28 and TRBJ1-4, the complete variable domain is DVKVTQSSRYLVKRTGEKVFLECVQDMDHENMFWYRQDPGLGLRLIYFSYDVKMKEKGDIPEGYSVSREKKERFSLILESASTNQTSMYLCASSLGSAGDEKLFFGSGTQLSVL.